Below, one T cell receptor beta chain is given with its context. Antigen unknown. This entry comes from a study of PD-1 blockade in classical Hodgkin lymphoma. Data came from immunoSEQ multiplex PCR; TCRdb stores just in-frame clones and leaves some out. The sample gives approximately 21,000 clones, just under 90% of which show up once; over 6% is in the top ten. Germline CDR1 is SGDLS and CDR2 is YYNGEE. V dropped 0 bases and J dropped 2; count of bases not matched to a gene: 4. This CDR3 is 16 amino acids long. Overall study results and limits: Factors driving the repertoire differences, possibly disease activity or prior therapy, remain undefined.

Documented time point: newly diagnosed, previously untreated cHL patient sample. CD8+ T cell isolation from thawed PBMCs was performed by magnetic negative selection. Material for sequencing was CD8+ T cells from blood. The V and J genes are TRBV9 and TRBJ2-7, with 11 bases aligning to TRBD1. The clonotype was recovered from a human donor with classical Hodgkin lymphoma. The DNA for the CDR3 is TGTGCCAGCAGCGTAGGAACGGGACAGGGGGCCTACGAGCAGTACTTC. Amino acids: CASSVGTGQGAYEQYF.